This T cell receptor (beta chain) came from a study of blood T cell repertoires in COVID-19. Overall study: Acute-phase and convalescent COVID-19 samples originated in the United States, Italy and Spain. PBMCs, B-cell-depleted T cells, or T cells provided the cDNA or gDNA that made up the material.

Original processing methods: Researchers report that nucleated cell counts were estimated from reference gene primer amplification. Libraries were prepared by immunoSEQ multiplex PCR; TCRdb keeps only in-frame clonotypes and omits some of them. That table furnishes V, J and clone size, whereas the DNA furnished D and trimming. The sample has hundreds of thousands of clones; around 90% are singletons. In germline, CDR1 is SGDLS, CDR2 YYNGEE. With 3 bases clipped from V and 6 bases from J, the junction kept 12 bases outside the gene matches. The CDR3 is 17 residues long. This clone was picked up one time.

The V gene is TRBV9, the J gene TRBJ1-6, with 7 bases identical to TRBD1. Sequencing was performed on peripheral blood. The sequence was collected from a middle-aged man with acute or convalescent COVID-19. The CDR3, as DNA: TGTGCCAGCAGCGGTACGACAGGGTTGGGGCTTAATTCACCCCTCCACTTT. Its protein is CASSGTTGLGLNSPLHF.